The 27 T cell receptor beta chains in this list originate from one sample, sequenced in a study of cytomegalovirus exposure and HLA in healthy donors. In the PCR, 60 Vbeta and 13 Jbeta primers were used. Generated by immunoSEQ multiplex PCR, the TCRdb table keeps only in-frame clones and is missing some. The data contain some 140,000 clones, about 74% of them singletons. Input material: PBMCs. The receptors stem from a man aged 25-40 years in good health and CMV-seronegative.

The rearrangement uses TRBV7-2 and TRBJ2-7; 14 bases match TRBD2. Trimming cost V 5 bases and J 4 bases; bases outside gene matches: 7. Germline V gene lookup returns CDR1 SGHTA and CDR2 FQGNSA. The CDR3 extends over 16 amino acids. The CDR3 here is CASSLGRTSGGYEQYF. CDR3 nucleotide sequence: TGTGCCAGCAGCCTCGGAAGGACTAGCGGGGGGTACGAGCAGTACTTC.

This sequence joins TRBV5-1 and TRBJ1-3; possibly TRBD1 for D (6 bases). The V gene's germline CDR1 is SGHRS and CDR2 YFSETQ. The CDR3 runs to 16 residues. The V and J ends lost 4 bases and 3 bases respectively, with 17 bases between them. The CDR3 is CASSGGVQGLGNTIYF. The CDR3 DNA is TGCGCCAGCAGCGGGGGAGTGCAGGGGCTTGGAAACACCATATATTTT.

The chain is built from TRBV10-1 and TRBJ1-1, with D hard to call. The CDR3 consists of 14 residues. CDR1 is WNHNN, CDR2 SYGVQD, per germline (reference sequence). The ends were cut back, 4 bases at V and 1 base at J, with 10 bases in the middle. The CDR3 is CASSVGGQNTEAFF. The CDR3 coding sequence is TGCGCCAGCAGTGTTGGTGGGCAGAACACTGAAGCTTTCTTT.

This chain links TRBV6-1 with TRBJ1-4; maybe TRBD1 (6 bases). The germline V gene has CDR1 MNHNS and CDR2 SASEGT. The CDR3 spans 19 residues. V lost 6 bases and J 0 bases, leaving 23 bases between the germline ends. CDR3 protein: CASRERPGGGYTTNEKLFF. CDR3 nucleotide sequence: TGTGCCAGCAGAGAACGGCCGGGGGGGGGCTACACAACTAATGAAAAACTGTTTTTT.

CDR3 loop: CASSLAGTGSYEQYF. Written as DNA, the CDR3 is TGTGCCAGCAGTTTAGCCGGGACAGGGTCCTACGAGCAGTACTTC. The chain recombines TRBV28 with TRBJ2-7, with 9 bases that match TRBD1. Trimming at V came to 2 bases and at J to 1 base, leaving 3 bases not matched to a gene. CDR3 length: 15 amino acids. CDR1 is MDHEN, CDR2 SYDVKM, per germline.

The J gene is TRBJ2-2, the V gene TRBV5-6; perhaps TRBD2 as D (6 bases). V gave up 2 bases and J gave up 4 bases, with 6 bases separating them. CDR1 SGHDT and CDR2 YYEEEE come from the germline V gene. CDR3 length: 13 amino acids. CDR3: CASSFGGTGELFF. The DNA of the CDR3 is TGTGCCAGCAGCTTCGGGGGCACCGGGGAGCTGTTTTTT.

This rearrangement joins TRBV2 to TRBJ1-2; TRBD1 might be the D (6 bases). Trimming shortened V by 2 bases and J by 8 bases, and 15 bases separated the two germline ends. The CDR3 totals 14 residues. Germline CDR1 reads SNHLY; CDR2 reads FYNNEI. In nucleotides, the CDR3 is TGTGCCAGCAGTGAACAGGGAACAGGGTTGGGCTACACCTTC. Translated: CASSEQGTGLGYTF. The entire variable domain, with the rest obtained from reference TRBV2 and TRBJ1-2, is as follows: EPEVTQTPSHQVTQMGQEVILRCVPISNHLYFYWYRQILGQKVEFLVSFYNNEISEKSEIFDDQFSVERPDGSNFTLKIRSTKLEDSAMYFCASSEQGTGLGYTFGSGTRLTVV.

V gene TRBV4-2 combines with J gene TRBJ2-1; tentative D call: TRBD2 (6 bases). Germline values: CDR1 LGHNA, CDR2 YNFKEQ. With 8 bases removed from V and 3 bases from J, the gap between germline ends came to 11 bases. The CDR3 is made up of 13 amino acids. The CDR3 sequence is CASGGLSYNEQFF. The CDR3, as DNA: TGTGCCAGCGGCGGACTAAGCTACAATGAGCAGTTCTTC.

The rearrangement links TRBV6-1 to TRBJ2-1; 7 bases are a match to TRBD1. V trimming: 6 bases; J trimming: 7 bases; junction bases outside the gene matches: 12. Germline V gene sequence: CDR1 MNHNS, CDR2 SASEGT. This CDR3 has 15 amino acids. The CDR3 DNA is TGTGCCAGCAGCTTATACAGGGGTCCTATGAATGAGCAGTTCTTC. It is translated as CASSLYRGPMNEQFF.

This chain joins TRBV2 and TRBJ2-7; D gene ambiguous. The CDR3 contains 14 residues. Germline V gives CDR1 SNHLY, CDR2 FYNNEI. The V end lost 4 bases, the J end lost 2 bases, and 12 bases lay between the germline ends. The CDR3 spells CASSVAPEAYEQYF. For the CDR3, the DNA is TGTGCCAGCAGTGTGGCACCCGAAGCCTACGAGCAGTACTTC. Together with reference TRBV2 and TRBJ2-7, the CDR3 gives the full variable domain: EPEVTQTPSHQVTQMGQEVILRCVPISNHLYFYWYRQILGQKVEFLVSFYNNEISEKSEIFDDQFSVERPDGSNFTLKIRSTKLEDSAMYFCASSVAPEAYEQYFGPGTRLTVT.

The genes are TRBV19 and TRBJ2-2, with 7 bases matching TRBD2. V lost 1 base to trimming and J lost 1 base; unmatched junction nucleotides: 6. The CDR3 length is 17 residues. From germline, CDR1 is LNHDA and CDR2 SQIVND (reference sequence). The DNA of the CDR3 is TGTGCCAGTAGTATAGGAACTAGCGCGTTGAACACCGGGGAGCTGTTTTTT. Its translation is CASSIGTSALNTGELFF.

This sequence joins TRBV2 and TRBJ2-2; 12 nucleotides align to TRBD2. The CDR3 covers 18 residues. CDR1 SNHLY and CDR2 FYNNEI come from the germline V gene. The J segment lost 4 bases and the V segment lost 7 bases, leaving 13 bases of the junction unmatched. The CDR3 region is CASTFSGLAGKATGELFF. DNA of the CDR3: TGTGCCAGCACATTTAGCGGACTAGCGGGAAAGGCCACCGGGGAGCTGTTTTTT.

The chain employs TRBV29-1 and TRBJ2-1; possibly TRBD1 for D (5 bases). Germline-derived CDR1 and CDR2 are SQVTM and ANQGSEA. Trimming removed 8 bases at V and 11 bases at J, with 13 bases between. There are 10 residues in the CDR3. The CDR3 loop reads CSSEDNKQFF. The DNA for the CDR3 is TGCAGCTCCGAGGACAACAAGCAGTTCTTC.

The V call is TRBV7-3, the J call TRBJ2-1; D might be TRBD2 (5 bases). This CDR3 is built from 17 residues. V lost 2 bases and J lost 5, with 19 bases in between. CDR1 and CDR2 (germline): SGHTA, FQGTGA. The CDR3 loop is CASSLAPPGNGNNEQFF. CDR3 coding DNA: TGTGCCAGCAGCTTAGCGCCACCGGGGAATGGAAACAATGAGCAGTTCTTC.

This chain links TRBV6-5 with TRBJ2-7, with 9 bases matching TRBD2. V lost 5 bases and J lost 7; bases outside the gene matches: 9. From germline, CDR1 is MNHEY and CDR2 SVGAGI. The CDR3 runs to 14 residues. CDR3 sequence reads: CASSIAGVMTEQYF. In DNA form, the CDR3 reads TGTGCCAGCAGTATAGCGGGAGTTATGACGGAGCAGTACTTC.

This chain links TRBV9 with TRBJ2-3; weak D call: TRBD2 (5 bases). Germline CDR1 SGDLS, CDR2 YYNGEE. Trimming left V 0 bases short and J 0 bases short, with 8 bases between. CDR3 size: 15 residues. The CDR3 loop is CASSVGGISTDTQYF. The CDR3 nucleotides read TGTGCCAGCAGCGTAGGAGGGATTAGCACAGATACGCAGTATTTT.

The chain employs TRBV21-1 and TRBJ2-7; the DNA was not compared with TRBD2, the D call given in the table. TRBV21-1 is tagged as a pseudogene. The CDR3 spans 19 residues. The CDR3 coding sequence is TGTGCCAGCAGCAAAGGGGCAGGACCTAACAACCCACGGGGTTACGAGCAGTACTTC. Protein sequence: CASSKGAGPNNPRGYEQYF.

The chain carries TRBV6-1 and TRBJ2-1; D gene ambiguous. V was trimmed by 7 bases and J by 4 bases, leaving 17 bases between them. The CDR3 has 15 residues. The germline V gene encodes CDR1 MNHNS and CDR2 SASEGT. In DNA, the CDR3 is TGTGCCAGCACCCCGATAGCCAGCACTTACAATGAGCAGTTCTTC. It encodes CASTPIASTYNEQFF.

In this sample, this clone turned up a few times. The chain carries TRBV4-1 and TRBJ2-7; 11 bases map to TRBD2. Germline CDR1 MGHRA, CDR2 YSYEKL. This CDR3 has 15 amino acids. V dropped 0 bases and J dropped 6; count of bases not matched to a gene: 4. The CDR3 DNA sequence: TGCGCCAGCAGCCAAGATCCCGGGACTAGCGGCGAGCAGTACTTC. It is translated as CASSQDPGTSGEQYF.

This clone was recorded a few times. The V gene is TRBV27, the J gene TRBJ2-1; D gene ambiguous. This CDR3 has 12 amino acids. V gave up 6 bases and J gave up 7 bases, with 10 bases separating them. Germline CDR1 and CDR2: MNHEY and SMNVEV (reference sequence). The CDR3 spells CASSYHPNEQFF. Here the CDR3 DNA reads TGTGCCAGCAGCTACCATCCGAATGAGCAGTTCTTC.

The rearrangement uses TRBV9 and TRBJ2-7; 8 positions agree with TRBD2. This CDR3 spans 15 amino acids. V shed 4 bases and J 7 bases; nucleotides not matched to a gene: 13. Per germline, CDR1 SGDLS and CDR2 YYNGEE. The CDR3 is CASSPRGGGMYEQYF. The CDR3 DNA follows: TGTGCCAGCAGCCCCCGGGGGGGCGGGATGTATGAGCAGTACTTC.

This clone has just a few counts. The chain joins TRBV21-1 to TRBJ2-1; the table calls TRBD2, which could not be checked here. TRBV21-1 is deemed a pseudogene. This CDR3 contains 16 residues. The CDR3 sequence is CASSEGGREPFNEQFF. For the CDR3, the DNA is TGTGCCAGCAGCGAAGGGGGGCGGGAGCCCTTCAATGAGCAGTTCTTC.

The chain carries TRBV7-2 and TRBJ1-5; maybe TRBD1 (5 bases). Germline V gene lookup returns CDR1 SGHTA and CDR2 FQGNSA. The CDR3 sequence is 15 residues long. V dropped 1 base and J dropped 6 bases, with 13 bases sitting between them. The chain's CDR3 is CASSLEAGRGQPQHF. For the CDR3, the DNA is TGTGCCAGCAGCTTAGAGGCAGGGAGGGGTCAGCCCCAGCATTTT.

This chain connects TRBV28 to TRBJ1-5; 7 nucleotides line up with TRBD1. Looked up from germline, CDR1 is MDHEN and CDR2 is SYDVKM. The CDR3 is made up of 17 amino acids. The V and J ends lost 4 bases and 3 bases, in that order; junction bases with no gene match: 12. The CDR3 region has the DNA TGTGCCAGCAGTTACGGGCGGCGCAGGGGGAACAATCAGCCCCAGCATTTT. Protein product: CASSYGRRRGNNQPQHF.

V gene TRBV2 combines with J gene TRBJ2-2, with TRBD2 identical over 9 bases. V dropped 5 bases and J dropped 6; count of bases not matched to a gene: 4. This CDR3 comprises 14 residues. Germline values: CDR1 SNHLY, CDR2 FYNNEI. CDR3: CASSPLAGAGELFF. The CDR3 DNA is TGTGCCAGCAGTCCATTAGCGGGAGCCGGGGAGCTGTTTTTT.

CDR3 sequence (DNA): TGTGCCAGCAGCTCGACTAGGTACGAGCAGTACTTC. It encodes CASSSTRYEQYF. The chain links TRBV11-2 to TRBJ2-7; TRBD2 is a possible D gene (6 bases). The CDR3 has 12 residues. Deletions cut 4 bases from V and 4 bases from J, with 8 bases between. The germline V gene has CDR1 SGHAT and CDR2 FQNNGV. Complete variable domain (other parts from reference TRBV11-2 and TRBJ2-7): EAGVAQSPRYKIIEKRQSVAFWCNPISGHATLYWYQQILGQGPKLLIQFQNNGVVDDSQLPKDRFSAERLKGVDSTLKIQPAKLEDSAVYLCASSSTRYEQYFGPGTRLTVT.

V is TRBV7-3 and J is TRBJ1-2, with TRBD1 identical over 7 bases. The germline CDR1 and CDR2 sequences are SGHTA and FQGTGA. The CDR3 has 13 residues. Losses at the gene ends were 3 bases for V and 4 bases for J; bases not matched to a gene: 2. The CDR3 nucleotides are TGTGCCAGCAGCTTCGACAGGGCCTATGGCTACACCTTC. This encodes CASSFDRAYGYTF.